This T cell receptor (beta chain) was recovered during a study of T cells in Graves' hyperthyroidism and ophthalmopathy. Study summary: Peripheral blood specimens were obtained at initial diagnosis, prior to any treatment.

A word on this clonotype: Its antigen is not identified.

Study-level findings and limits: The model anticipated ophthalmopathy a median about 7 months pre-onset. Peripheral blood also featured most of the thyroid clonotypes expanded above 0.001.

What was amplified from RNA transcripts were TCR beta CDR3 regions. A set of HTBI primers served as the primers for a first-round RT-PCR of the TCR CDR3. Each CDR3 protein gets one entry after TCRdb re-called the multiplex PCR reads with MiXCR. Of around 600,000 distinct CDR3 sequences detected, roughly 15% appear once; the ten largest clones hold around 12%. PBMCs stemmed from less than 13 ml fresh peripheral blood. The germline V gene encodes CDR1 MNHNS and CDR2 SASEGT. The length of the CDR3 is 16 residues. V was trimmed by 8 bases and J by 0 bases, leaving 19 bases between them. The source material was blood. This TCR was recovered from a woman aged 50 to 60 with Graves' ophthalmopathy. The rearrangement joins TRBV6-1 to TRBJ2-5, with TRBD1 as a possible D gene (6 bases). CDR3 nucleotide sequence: TGTGCCAGCGCCGGTCCGGTGAGGGGGTACCAAGAGACCCAGTACTTC. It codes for CASAGPVRGYQETQYF.